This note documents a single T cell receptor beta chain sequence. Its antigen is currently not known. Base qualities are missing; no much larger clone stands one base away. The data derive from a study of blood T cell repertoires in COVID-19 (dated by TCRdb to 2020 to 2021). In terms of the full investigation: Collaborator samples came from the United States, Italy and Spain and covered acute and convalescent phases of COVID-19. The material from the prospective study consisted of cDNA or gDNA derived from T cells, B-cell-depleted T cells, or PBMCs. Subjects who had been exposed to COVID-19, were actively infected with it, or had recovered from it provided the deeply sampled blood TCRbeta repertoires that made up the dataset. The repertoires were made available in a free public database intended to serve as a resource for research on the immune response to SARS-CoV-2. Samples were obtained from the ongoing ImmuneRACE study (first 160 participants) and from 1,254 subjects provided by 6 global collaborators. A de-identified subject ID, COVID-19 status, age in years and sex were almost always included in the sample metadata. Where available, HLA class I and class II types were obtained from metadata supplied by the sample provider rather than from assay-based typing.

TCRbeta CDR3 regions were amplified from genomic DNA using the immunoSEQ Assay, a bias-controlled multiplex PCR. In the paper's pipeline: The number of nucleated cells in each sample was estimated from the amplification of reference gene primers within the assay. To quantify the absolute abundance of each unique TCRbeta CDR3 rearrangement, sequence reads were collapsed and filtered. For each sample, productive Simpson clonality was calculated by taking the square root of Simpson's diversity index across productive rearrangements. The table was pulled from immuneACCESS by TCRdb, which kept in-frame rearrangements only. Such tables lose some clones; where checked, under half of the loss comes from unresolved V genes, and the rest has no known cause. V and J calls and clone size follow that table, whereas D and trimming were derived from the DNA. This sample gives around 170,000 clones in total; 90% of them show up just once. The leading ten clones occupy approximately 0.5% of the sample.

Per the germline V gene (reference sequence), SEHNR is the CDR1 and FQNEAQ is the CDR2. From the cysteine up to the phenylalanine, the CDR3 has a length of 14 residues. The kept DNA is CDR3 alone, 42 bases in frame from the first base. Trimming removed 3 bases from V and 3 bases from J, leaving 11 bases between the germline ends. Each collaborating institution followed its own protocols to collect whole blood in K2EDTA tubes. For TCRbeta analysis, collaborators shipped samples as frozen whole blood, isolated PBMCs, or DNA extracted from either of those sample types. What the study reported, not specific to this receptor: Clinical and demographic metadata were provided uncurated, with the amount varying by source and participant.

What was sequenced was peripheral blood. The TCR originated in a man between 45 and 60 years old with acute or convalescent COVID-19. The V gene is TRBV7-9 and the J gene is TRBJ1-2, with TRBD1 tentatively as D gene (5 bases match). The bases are TGTGCCAGCAGCTTCCCAGGGAATCACTATGGCTACACCTTC. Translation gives CASSFPGNHYGYTF. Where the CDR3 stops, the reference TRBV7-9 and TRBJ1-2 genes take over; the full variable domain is DTGVSQNPRHKITKRGQNVTFRCDPISEHNRLYWYRQTLGQGPEFLTYFQNEAQLEKSRLLSDRFSAERPKGSFSTLEIQRTEQGDSAMYLCASSFPGNHYGYTFGSGTRLTVV.